The 18 T cell receptor beta chains below come from one sample, sequenced in a study of T cells in Graves' hyperthyroidism and ophthalmopathy (dated by TCRdb to the late 2010s). The library was prepared using multiplex PCR. Sequenced on an Illumina HiSeq 2000. The TCR beta CDR3 regions were amplified from the RNA transcripts. The TCR CDR3 was subjected to a first round of RT-PCR using the HTBI primer set and the Qiagen OneStep RT-PCR kit. Starting from the raw public reads, TCRdb applied fastp trimming at Q25, assembled clones with MiXCR and retained in-frame beta chains. Each entry is one CDR3 protein sequence, shown with its most common DNA and genes. For this sample the table gives approximately 620,000 distinct CDR3 sequences, of which roughly a sixth were detected only once. Less than 3.5% of the sample rests with the top ten. Sequenced: blood. The receptors derive from a middle-aged woman with Graves' ophthalmopathy.

Ten or more counts support this clonotype. The chain recombines TRBV7-6 with TRBJ2-1; 11 bases line up with TRBD2. Germline-derived CDR1 and CDR2 are SGHVS and FNYEAQ. V shed 4 bases and J 7 bases; nucleotides not matched to a gene: 12. This CDR3 comprises 17 residues. This CDR3 reads CASSSRYSGRARNEQFF. CDR3 nucleotides: TGTGCCAGCAGCTCGCGGTATAGCGGGAGGGCCAGGAATGAGCAGTTCTTC.

The CDR3 DNA is TGTGCCAGCTCAGCCGGGACAGGGGGCAATCAGCCCCAGCATTTT. The encoded protein is CASSAGTGGNQPQHF. The chain is built from TRBV18 and TRBJ1-5, with 10 nucleotides matching TRBD1. Germline V lookup: CDR1 KGHSH, CDR2 LQKENI. This CDR3 is 15 amino acids long. V shed 5 bases, J shed 2 bases, and the junction held 3 bases outside the gene matches.

This clonotype was observed a few times. The V and J genes are TRBV28 and TRBJ1-5, with a possible D match to TRBD1 (5 bases). The V gene lost 2 bases and the J gene lost 1 base, with 9 bases spanning the gap. The CDR3 runs 15 residues. Per the germline V gene, CDR1 is MDHEN and CDR2 is SYDVKM. The CDR3 spells CASSLMGPSNQPQHF. The DNA for the CDR3 is TGTGCCAGCAGTTTAATGGGGCCCAGCAATCAGCCCCAGCATTTT. Filled out from reference TRBV28 and TRBJ1-5, the complete variable domain reads DVKVTQSSRYLVKRTGEKVFLECVQDMDHENMFWYRQDPGLGLRLIYFSYDVKMKEKGDIPEGYSVSREKKERFSLILESASTNQTSMYLCASSLMGPSNQPQHFGDGTRLSIL.

The chain has TRBV6-5 and TRBJ1-1; the D gene is possibly TRBD1 (5 bases). The CDR3 has 14 residues. V was trimmed by 4 bases and J by 7 bases, leaving 16 bases between them. Germline CDR1 reads MNHEY; CDR2 reads SVGAGI. The CDR3 reads CASSLQVAGVEAFF. CDR3 nucleotide sequence: TGTGCCAGCAGTTTACAGGTTGCGGGAGTTGAAGCTTTCTTT.

This clonotype was detected only a few times. This rearrangement joins TRBV7-9 to TRBJ1-2, with D perhaps TRBD1 (5 bases). The CDR3 covers 14 residues. Germline values: CDR1 SEHNR, CDR2 FQNEAQ (reference sequence). V lost 1 base to trimming and J lost 1 base, with 7 bases between them. CDR3 sequence reads: CASSLVDSNYGYTF. The CDR3 DNA follows: TGTGCCAGCAGCTTAGTCGACAGTAACTATGGCTACACCTTC.

Only a few counts were recorded for this clonotype. V is TRBV6-1 and J is TRBJ1-1; the match to TRBD1 covers 8 bases. The CDR3 consists of 15 residues. After removal of 4 bases from V and 8 bases from J, the junction contained 12 bases not matched to a gene. Germline V gives CDR1 MNHNS, CDR2 SASEGT. The CDR3 sequence is CASSATGQGVFEAFF. CDR3 nucleotides: TGTGCCAGCAGTGCCACTGGACAGGGAGTATTCGAAGCTTTCTTT.

Notes on this clonotype: A read error may be the cause here, since a much bigger clone is one base away. The genes are TRBV6-1 and TRBJ2-2; possible D gene TRBD1, 5 bases. Deletions cut 11 bases from V and 2 bases from J, with 15 bases between. This CDR3 is 14 amino acids long. Germline V lookup: CDR1 MNHNS, CDR2 SASEGT. In DNA, the CDR3 is TGTGCCGGCTCCAGGGCAGGCAACACCGGGGAGCTGTTTTTT. The encoded protein is CAGSRAGNTGELFF.

This clonotype was recorded at least ten times. The V gene is TRBV15, the J gene TRBJ1-4; 7 nucleotides line up with TRBD1. CDR1 LNHNV and CDR2 YYDKDF come from the germline V gene (reference sequence). The CDR3 is 15 amino acids. V was clipped by 4 bases and J by 7 bases; unmatched bases: 9. The DNA for the CDR3 is TGTGCCACCAGCATCCGACAGGGTGAGGGTGAAAAACTGTTTTTT. It specifies CATSIRQGEGEKLFF.

This clonotype was detected many times. V gene TRBV7-8 combines with J gene TRBJ2-1; D not resolved. CDR1 and CDR2 (germline): SGHVS, FQNEAQ. Trimming cost V 4 bases and J 9 bases, with 19 bases left between them. The CDR3 is 15 amino acids. The CDR3 sequence: CASSYRGARSGEQFF. The CDR3 DNA sequence: TGTGCCAGCAGCTATCGTGGCGCTAGGTCCGGTGAGCAGTTCTTC.

There are many counts of this clonotype. The chain links TRBV12-3 or TRBV12-4 to TRBJ2-2, with 10 nucleotides matching TRBD2. The CDR3 sequence is 17 residues long. Unmatched junction bases numbered 13, after V lost 7 bases and J lost 5 bases. CDR3 in amino acids: CASTPGAGGLGTGELFF. The CDR3, as DNA: TGTGCCAGCACCCCAGGAGCGGGGGGGCTCGGTACCGGGGAGCTGTTTTTT.

This clonotype was counted at least ten times. The chain couples TRBV5-5 to TRBJ2-1; the D gene is possibly TRBD2 (6 bases). This CDR3 has 16 amino acids. V was pared by 5 bases and J by 0 bases, with 15 bases between. Germline-derived CDR1 and CDR2 are SGHKS and YYEKEE (reference sequence). The CDR3 region has the DNA TGTGCCAGCAGGGCTAGGAGGGATAGCTCCTACAATGAGCAGTTCTTC. Translation gives CASRARRDSSYNEQFF.

This clonotype was observed many times. This sequence joins TRBV3-1 and TRBJ1-1; D call uncertain. The CDR3 covers 14 residues. Germline CDR1 LGHDT, CDR2 YNNKEL (reference sequence). V was trimmed by 4 bases and J by 4 bases, leaving 13 bases between them. DNA of the CDR3: TGTGCCAGCAGCCCCTCGGGGAGGGTCACTGAAGCTTTCTTT. Amino acid sequence: CASSPSGRVTEAFF.

This clonotype was recorded a few times. This sequence joins TRBV20-1 and TRBJ2-1; the match to TRBD2 covers 8 bases. This CDR3 region has 16 residues. J gave up 7 bases and V 5 bases, and 16 bases lay outside the gene matches. The germline gives CDR1 DFQATT, CDR2 SNEGSKA (reference sequence). CDR3 DNA: TGCAGTGCTCCTGACCCGGGGGGGAGGGCCTTTAATGAGCAGTTCTTC. Its protein is CSAPDPGGRAFNEQFF.

The chain uses TRBV12-3 or TRBV12-4 and TRBJ1-5, with no clear D. Deletions cut 6 bases from V and 4 bases from J, with 10 bases between. This CDR3 region has 13 residues. This CDR3 is CASSAGTNQPQHF. CDR3 sequence (DNA): TGTGCCAGCAGCGCTGGTACAAATCAGCCCCAGCATTTT.

The chain recombines TRBV5-1 with TRBJ2-5; 13 nucleotides match TRBD2. Germline V CDR1 and CDR2: SGHRS, YFSETQ. The CDR3 has 17 amino acids. V gave up 0 bases and J gave up 3 bases; unmatched junction bases: 5. The CDR3 region is CASSLGTSGGLKETQYF. The CDR3 coding sequence is TGCGCCAGCAGCTTGGGGACTAGCGGGGGTCTAAAAGAGACCCAGTACTTC.

This clonotype came up many times. The J gene is TRBJ2-7, the V gene TRBV20-1; no clear D. The V gene's germline CDR1 is DFQATT and CDR2 SNEGSKA (reference sequence). The CDR3 totals 11 residues. V lost 4 bases to trimming and J lost 6 bases, with 10 bases between them. CDR3 nucleotides: TGCAGTGCTATCATCACGCGCGAGCAGTACTTC. Encoded protein: CSAIITREQYF.

This clonotype was seen once. Compared with germline, one end of the junction differs, possibly owing to a read error. The gene calls are TRBV19 and TRBJ2-3; 7 bases align to TRBD2. CDR3 length: 14 amino acids. CDR1 is LNHDA and CDR2 is SQIVND in the germline V gene (reference sequence). The CDR3 spells CAGSIAGDTDTQYF. The CDR3, as DNA: TGTGCCGGTAGTATTGCGGGAGACACAGATACGCAGTATTTT.

This clonotype was seen repeatedly, ten times or more. This rearrangement joins TRBV5-1 to TRBJ1-2; D unresolved. From germline, CDR1 is SGHRS and CDR2 YFSETQ. The CDR3 contains 16 residues. The V end was cut by 2 bases, the J end by 8 bases, with 22 bases between. The CDR3 reads CASSFTLPGEGNGYTF. In nucleotides, the CDR3 is TGCGCCAGCAGCTTCACCTTGCCGGGCGAGGGTAACGGCTACACCTTC.